The 18 T cell receptor beta chains in this list originate from one sample, sequenced in a study of cytomegalovirus exposure and HLA in healthy donors. Amplification used 60 Vbeta primers and 13 Jbeta primers. Profiling relied on immunoSEQ multiplex PCR, and the TCRdb table lists in-frame clones only, not all of them. The sample holds fewer than 110,000 clones, over 60% seen once. Sequencing was done on a sample of PBMCs. Receptor source: a male donor in good health and CMV-seronegative.

The V call is TRBV7-8, the J call TRBJ1-5; TRBD1 matches at 8 bases. Unmatched junction bases numbered 5, after V lost 2 bases and J lost 8 bases. The V gene's germline CDR1 is SGHVS and CDR2 FQNEAQ. This CDR3 is built from 14 residues. CDR3 loop: CASSLRDRLEPQHF. CDR3 in DNA: TGTGCCAGCAGCTTACGGGACAGGTTAGAGCCCCAGCATTTT.

The CDR3 here is CASVAGGSYEQYF. CDR3 DNA: TGTGCCAGCGTGGCGGGAGGCTCCTACGAGCAGTACTTC. The chain combines TRBV6-5 with TRBJ2-7, with TRBD2 identical over 8 bases. This CDR3 spans 13 amino acids. Per the germline V gene, CDR1 is MNHEY and CDR2 is SVGAGI. The trim removed 8 bases at V and 0 bases at J, leaving 3 bases unmatched.

This chain connects TRBV27 to TRBJ2-3; 8 bases map to TRBD2. The V and J ends lost 8 bases and 4 bases, in that order; junction bases with no gene match: 11. This CDR3 spans 15 amino acids. In germline, CDR1 is MNHEY, CDR2 SMNVEV (reference sequence). CDR3 nucleotide sequence: TGTGCCAGCCAACCCAGCGGGAGAGGCGCAGATACGCAGTATTTT. The encoded protein is CASQPSGRGADTQYF.

The rearrangement uses TRBV19 and TRBJ1-5; D might be TRBD1 (5 bases). Trimming removed 5 bases at V and 5 bases at J, with 10 bases between. The CDR3 has 13 residues. From germline, CDR1 is LNHDA and CDR2 SQIVND (reference sequence). The CDR3 DNA reads as TGTGCCAGTAGTCGGCAGGGCGATCAGCCCCAGCATTTT. Protein sequence: CASSRQGDQPQHF.

In DNA form, the CDR3 reads TGTGCCAGCTCACGACCGGGGACAGGGAACACAGATACGCAGTATTTT. This gives the protein CASSRPGTGNTDTQYF. J is TRBJ2-3 and V is TRBV18, with TRBD1 matching over 9 bases. The ends lost 4 bases at V and 2 bases at J; junction bases unmatched: 7. CDR3 length: 16 amino acids. Germline CDR1 KGHSH, CDR2 LQKENI. The whole variable domain, remainder taken from reference TRBV18 and TRBJ2-3, is NAGVMQNPRHLVRRRGQEARLRCSPMKGHSHVYWYRQLPEEGLKFMVYLQKENIIDESGMPKERFSAEFPKEGPSILRIQQVVRGDSAAYFCASSRPGTGNTDTQYFGPGTRLTVL.

The chain couples TRBV28 to TRBJ1-4, with D unresolved. The CDR3 spans 17 residues. V was clipped by 2 bases and J by 8 bases, with 21 bases between them. CDR1 and CDR2 from the germline V gene are MDHEN and SYDVKM. The CDR3 DNA follows: TGTGCCAGCAGTTTAGGATCAGCCGCTCTCGGGTCCGAAAAACTGTTTTTT. Translation: CASSLGSAALGSEKLFF.

This sequence joins TRBV7-2 and TRBJ2-7; 13 positions agree with TRBD2. CDR3 size: 16 residues. Germline CDR1 SGHTA, CDR2 FQGNSA. V was pared by 4 bases and J by 6 bases, with 9 bases of the junction left unmatched. CDR3 bases: TGTGCCAGCAGCTCCCCCCCCGGGACTAGCGGGACCGAGCAGTACTTC. As protein: CASSSPPGTSGTEQYF.

The chain couples TRBV5-1 to TRBJ2-5; a weak D match, TRBD1 (6 bases). The CDR3 runs to 13 residues. Trimming took 4 bases from V and 7 from J, leaving 14 bases between them. CDR1 is SGHRS, CDR2 YFSETQ, per germline. The CDR3 DNA follows: TGCGCCAGCAGCCCACAGGGTGAAGGGACCCAGTACTTC. The encoded protein is CASSPQGEGTQYF.

The CDR3 here is CASRSLAGTYEQYF. CDR3 coding DNA: TGTGCCAGCAGGTCACTAGCGGGGACCTACGAGCAGTACTTC. V and J are TRBV2 and TRBJ2-7; 10 bases line up with TRBD2. V shed 6 bases, J shed 2 bases, and the junction held 4 bases outside the gene matches. In germline, CDR1 is SNHLY, CDR2 FYNNEI. This CDR3 has 14 residues.

This clone was observed a handful of times. This rearrangement joins TRBV30 to TRBJ1-1, with D maybe TRBD1 (5 bases). The CDR3 totals 10 residues. CDR1 and CDR2 from the germline V gene are GTSNPN and SVGIG (reference sequence). V was clipped by 5 bases and J by 7 bases, with 8 bases between them. The CDR3 DNA reads as TGTGCCTGGGGGGGACTTGAAGCTTTCTTT. Amino acids: CAWGGLEAFF. Full variable domain (remainder filled in from reference TRBV30 and TRBJ1-1): SQTIHQWPATLVQPVGSPLSLECTVEGTSNPNLYWYRQAAGRGLQLLFYSVGIGQISSEVPQNLSASRPQDRQFILSSKKLLLSDSGFYLCAWGGLEAFFGQGTRLTVV.

Comment on this clone: This specimen includes other DNA sequences encoding the same CDR3. The CDR3 nucleotides read TGTGCCAGCAGCAAACCGGGACAGGGGAACTATGGCTACACCTTC. Its translation is CASSKPGQGNYGYTF. This chain uses TRBV6-5 with TRBJ1-2; 10 bases map to TRBD1. The CDR3 consists of 15 residues. The germline V gene has CDR1 MNHEY and CDR2 SVGAGI. The V gene end was trimmed by 6 bases and the J gene end by 2 bases; junction bases not matched to a gene: 6.

This clone was seen a single time. This chain connects TRBV6-5 to TRBJ1-2; D not resolved. This CDR3 spans 13 amino acids. Germline V gives CDR1 MNHEY, CDR2 SVGAGI. Trimming pared 2 bases from V and 4 bases from J, leaving 8 bases between. CDR3 region: CASSYERSYGYTF. CDR3 nucleotides: TGTGCCAGCAGTTACGAAAGGAGCTATGGCTACACCTTC.

V and J are TRBV9 and TRBJ1-4; perhaps TRBD1 as D (6 bases). Germline V gives CDR1 SGDLS, CDR2 YYNGEE. Deletions cut 3 bases from V and 6 bases from J, with 15 bases between. This CDR3 has 15 amino acids. The CDR3 sequence: CASSAGRGRHEKLFF. The CDR3 coding sequence is TGTGCCAGCAGCGCCGGGCGGGGGCGCCATGAAAAACTGTTTTTT.

The CDR3 here is CVRTENPLGGRVQDEQFF. CDR3 in DNA: TGTGTCAGAACCGAGAACCCCCTAGGGGGGAGGGTCCAGGATGAGCAGTTCTTC. This chain uses TRBV7-5 with TRBJ2-1; TRBD2, as called in the table, went unchecked against the DNA. TRBV7-5 counts as a pseudogene. There are 18 residues in the CDR3.

This clone showed up just a few times. V is TRBV27 and J is TRBJ2-3; 13 bases align to TRBD2. Losses at the gene ends were 4 bases for V and 5 bases for J; bases not matched to a gene: 9. The germline V gene has CDR1 MNHEY and CDR2 SMNVEV (reference sequence). The CDR3 runs 17 residues. The CDR3 bases are TGTGCCAGCAGTTCACGGACTAGCGGGAGTATCAAAGATACGCAGTATTTT. Amino acids: CASSSRTSGSIKDTQYF.

V usage is TRBV7-9 and J usage is TRBJ2-2; no definite D call. Germline V lookup: CDR1 SEHNR, CDR2 FQNEAQ (reference sequence). This CDR3 comprises 14 residues. The V gene lost 1 base and the J gene lost 4 bases, with 7 bases spanning the gap. The CDR3: CASSLGRSTGELFF. The CDR3 region has the DNA TGTGCCAGCAGCTTAGGCCGGAGCACCGGGGAGCTGTTTTTT.

V gene TRBV11-2 combines with J gene TRBJ2-6; TRBD1 aligns across 7 bases. Germline V gene sequence: CDR1 SGHAT, CDR2 FQNNGV. J lost 0 bases, V lost 0 bases, and 5 bases had no gene match. The CDR3 loop spans 18 amino acids. DNA of the CDR3: TGTGCCAGCAGCTTAGATGGGGACAGACTCTCTGGGGCCAACGTCCTGACTTTC. Protein sequence: CASSLDGDRLSGANVLTF.

The chain has TRBV5-1 and TRBJ1-1, with a tentative D call TRBD1 (5 bases). The V end was cut by 5 bases, the J end by 3 bases, with 20 bases between. Germline lookup yields CDR1 SGHRS and CDR2 YFSETQ. This CDR3 spans 16 amino acids. The CDR3 coding sequence is TGCGCCAGCAGTGTTAAGCATGCGGGGGTCTACACTGAAGCTTTCTTT. It specifies CASSVKHAGVYTEAFF.